This record concerns one T cell receptor (beta chain) sequence. As yet, its antigen is unknown. The CDR3 is 16 amino acids. CDR1 SEHNR and CDR2 FQNEAQ come from the germline V gene (reference sequence). The V gene end was trimmed by 5 bases and the J gene end by 3 bases; junction bases not matched to a gene: 11. Unique molecular identifiers were added to individual cDNA molecules. MiXCR, run by TCRdb on the 5' RACE reads, gives a single entry per CDR3 protein. The table includes about 90,000 distinct CDR3 sequences, approximately 12% detected once. The data are from a study of early T cells in non-severe SARS-CoV-2 infection. Study information: The sequenced material was bulk RNA from unsorted whole blood, and its chains were unpaired. Study-wide results and caveats: The study's VDJdb matching favored anti-spike CD8 responses and missed private and CD4 specificities.

The sequencing used whole blood, collected at baseline. The sequence was obtained from an adult who was a healthcare worker with PCR-confirmed SARS-CoV-2 infection or an uninfected control (not recorded which). The chain has TRBV7-9 and TRBJ2-7, with 9 bases matching TRBD1. The CDR3 sequence: CASSAQPGQGFYEQYF. The CDR3 bases are TGTGCCAGCAGCGCTCAGCCGGGACAGGGTTTCTACGAGCAGTACTTC.